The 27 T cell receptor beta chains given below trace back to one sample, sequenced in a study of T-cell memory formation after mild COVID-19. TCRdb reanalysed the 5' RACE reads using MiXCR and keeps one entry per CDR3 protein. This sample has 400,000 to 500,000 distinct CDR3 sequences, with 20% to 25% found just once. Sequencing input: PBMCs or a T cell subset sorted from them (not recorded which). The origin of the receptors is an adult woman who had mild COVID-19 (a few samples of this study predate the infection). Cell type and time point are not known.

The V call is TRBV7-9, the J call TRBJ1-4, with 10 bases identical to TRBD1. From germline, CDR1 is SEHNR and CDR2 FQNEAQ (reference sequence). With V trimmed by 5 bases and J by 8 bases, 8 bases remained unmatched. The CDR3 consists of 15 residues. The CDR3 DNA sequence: TGTGCCAGCAGCCCCTCGGGACAGGGGAACGAAAAACTGTTTTTT. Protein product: CASSPSGQGNEKLFF.

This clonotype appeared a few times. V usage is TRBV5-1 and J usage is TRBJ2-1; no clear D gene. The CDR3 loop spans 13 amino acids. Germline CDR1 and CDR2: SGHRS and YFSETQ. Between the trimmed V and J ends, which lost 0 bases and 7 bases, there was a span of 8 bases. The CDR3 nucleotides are TGCGCCAGCAGCTTGGGGCCGCAAAATGAGCAGTTCTTC. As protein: CASSLGPQNEQFF.

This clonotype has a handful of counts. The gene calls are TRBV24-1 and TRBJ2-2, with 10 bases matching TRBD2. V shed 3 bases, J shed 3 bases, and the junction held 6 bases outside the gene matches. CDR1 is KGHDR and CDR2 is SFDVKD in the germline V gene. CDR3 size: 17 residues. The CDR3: CATSDALAGVYTGELFF. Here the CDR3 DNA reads TGTGCCACCAGTGATGCTCTAGCGGGAGTCTACACCGGGGAGCTGTTTTTT.

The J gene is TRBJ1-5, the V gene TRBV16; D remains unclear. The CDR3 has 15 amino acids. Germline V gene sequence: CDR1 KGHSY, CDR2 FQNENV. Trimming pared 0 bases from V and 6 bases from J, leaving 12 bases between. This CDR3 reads CASSQSRRAVQPQHF. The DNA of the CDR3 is TGTGCCAGCAGCCAATCGCGGAGGGCCGTTCAGCCCCAGCATTTT. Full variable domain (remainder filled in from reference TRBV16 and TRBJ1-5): GEEVAQTPKHLVRGEGQKAKLYCAPIKGHSYVFWYQQVLKNEFKFLISFQNENVFDETGMPKERFSAKCLPNSPCSLEIQATKLEDSAVYFCASSQSRRAVQPQHFGDGTRLSIL.

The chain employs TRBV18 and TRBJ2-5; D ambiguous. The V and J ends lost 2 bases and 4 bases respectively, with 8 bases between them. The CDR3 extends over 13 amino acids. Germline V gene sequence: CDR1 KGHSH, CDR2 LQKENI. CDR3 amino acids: CASSPGQRETQYF. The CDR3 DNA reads TGTGCCAGCTCACCAGGGCAGCGAGAGACCCAGTACTTC.

The CDR3 here is CASSPIGAGGNTEAFF. CDR3 nucleotide sequence: TGTGCCAGCTCACCCATAGGGGCAGGAGGGAACACTGAAGCTTTCTTT. V and J are TRBV18 and TRBJ1-1; a weak D match, TRBD1 (5 bases). This CDR3 has 16 amino acids. CDR1 is KGHSH, CDR2 LQKENI, per germline. The V and J ends lost 3 bases and 1 base respectively, with 15 bases between them.

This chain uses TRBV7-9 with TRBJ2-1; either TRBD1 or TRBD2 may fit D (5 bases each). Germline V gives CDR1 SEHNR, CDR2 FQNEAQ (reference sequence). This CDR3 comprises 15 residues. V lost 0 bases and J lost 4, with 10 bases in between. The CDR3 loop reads CASSLAFGGYNEQFF. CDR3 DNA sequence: TGTGCCAGCAGCTTAGCGTTTGGGGGTTACAATGAGCAGTTCTTC.

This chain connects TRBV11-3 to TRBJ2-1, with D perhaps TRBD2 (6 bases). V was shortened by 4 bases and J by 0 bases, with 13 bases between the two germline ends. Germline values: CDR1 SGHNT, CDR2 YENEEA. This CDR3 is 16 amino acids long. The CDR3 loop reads CASSSTSGFSYNEQFF. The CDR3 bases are TGTGCCAGCAGCTCCACCAGCGGGTTCTCCTACAATGAGCAGTTCTTC.

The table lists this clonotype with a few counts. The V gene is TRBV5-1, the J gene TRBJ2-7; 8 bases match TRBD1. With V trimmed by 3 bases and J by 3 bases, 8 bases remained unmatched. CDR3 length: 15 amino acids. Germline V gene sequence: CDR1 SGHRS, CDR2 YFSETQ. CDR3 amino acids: CASSSTGGTRYEQYF. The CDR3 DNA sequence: TGCGCCAGCAGCTCCACAGGGGGAACCCGCTACGAGCAGTACTTC.

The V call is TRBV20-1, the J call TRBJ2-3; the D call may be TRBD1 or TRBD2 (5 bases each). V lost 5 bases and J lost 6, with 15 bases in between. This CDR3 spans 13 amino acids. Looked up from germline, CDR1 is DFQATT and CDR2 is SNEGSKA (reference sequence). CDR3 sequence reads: CSADASRVDTQYF. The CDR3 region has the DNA TGCAGTGCTGACGCTAGCAGGGTCGATACGCAGTATTTT.

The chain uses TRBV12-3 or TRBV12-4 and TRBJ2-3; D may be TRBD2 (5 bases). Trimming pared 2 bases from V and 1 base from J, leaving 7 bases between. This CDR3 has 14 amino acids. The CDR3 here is CASSLLRGTDTQYF. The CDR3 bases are TGTGCCAGCAGTTTATTGCGGGGCACAGATACGCAGTATTTT.

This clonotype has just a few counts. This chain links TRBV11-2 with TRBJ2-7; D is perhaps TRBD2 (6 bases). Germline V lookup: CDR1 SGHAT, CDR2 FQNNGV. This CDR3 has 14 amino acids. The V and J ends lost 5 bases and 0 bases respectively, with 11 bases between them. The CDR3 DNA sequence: TGTGCCAGCAGCCCTAAGCGGGCCTCCTACGAGCAGTACTTC. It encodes CASSPKRASYEQYF.

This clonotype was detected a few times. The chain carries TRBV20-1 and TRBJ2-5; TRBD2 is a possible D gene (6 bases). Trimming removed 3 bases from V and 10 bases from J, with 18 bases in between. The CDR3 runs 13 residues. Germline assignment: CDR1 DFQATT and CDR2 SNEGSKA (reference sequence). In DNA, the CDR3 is TGCAGTGCTAGGGTTGGGAACGGGGGTGGCCAGTACTTC. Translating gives CSARVGNGGGQYF.

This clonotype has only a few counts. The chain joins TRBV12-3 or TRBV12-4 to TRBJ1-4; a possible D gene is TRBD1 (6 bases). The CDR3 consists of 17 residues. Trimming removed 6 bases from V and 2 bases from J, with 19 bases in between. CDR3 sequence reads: CASRATAQGSTNEKLFF. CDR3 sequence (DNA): TGTGCCAGCAGAGCGACGGCACAGGGATCGACTAATGAAAAACTGTTTTTT.

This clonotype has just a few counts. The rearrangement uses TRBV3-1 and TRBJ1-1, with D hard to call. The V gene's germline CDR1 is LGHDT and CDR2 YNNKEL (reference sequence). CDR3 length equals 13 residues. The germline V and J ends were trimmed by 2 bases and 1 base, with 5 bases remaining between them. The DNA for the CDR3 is TGTGCCAGCAGCCAACTACAGAACACTGAAGCTTTCTTT. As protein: CASSQLQNTEAFF.

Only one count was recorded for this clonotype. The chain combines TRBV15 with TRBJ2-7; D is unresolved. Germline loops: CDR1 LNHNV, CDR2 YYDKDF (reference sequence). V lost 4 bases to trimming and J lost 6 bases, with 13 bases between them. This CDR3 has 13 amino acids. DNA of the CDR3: TGTGCCACCAGCAAGGGAACCCGCTTCGAGCAGTACTTC. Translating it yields CATSKGTRFEQYF.

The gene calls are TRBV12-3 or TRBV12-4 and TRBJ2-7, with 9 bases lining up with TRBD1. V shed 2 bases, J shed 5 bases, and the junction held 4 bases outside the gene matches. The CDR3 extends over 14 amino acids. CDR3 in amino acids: CASSLTGGRNEQYF. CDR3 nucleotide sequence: TGTGCCAGCAGTTTAACAGGGGGCAGGAACGAGCAGTACTTC.

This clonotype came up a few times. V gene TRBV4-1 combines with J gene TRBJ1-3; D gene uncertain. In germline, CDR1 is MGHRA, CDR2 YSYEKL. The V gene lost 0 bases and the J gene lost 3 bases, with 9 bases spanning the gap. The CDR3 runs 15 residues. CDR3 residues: CASSQDRFFGNTIYF. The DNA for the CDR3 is TGCGCCAGCAGCCAAGACAGATTTTTTGGAAACACCATATATTTT.

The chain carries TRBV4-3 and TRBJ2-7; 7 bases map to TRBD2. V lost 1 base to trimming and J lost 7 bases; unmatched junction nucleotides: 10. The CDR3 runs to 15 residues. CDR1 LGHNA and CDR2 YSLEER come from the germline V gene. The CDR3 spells CASSQARLAAREQYF. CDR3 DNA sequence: TGCGCCAGCAGCCAAGCGCGGCTAGCGGCGAGAGAGCAGTACTTC.

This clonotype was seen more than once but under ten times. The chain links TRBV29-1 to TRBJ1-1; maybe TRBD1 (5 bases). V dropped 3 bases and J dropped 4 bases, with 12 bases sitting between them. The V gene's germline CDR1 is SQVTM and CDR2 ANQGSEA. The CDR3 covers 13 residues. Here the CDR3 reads CSVEQGLATEAFF. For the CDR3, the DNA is TGCAGCGTTGAGCAGGGTCTGGCCACTGAAGCTTTCTTT.

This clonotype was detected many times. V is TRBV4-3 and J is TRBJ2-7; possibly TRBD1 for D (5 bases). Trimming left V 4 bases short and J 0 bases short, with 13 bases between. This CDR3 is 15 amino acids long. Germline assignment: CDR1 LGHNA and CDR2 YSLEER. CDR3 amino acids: CASSLGYQGSYEQYF. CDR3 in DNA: TGCGCCAGCAGCCTGGGTTATCAGGGCTCCTACGAGCAGTACTTC.

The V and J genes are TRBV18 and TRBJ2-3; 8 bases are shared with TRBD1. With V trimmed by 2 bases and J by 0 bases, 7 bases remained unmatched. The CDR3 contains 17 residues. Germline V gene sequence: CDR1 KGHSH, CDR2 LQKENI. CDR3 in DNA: TGTGCCAGCTCACCAAGGACAGGGCACTCTAGCACAGATACGCAGTATTTT. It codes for CASSPRTGHSSTDTQYF. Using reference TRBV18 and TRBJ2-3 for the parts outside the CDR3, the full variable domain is NAGVMQNPRHLVRRRGQEARLRCSPMKGHSHVYWYRQLPEEGLKFMVYLQKENIIDESGMPKERFSAEFPKEGPSILRIQQVVRGDSAAYFCASSPRTGHSSTDTQYFGPGTRLTVL.

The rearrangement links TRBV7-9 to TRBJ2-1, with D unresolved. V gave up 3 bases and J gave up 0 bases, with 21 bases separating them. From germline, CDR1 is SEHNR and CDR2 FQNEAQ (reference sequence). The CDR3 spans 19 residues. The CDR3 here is CASSFPESEESPSYNEQFF. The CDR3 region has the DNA TGTGCCAGCAGCTTTCCCGAATCTGAAGAGAGTCCCTCCTACAATGAGCAGTTCTTC.

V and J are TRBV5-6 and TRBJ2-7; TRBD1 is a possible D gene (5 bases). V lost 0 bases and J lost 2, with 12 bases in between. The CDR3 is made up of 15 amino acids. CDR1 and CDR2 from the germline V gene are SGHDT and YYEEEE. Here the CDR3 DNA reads TGTGCCAGCAGCTTGGTCCAGGGTAGTGCCTACGAGCAGTACTTC. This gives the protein CASSLVQGSAYEQYF. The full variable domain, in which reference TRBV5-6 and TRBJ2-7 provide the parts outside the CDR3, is DAGVTQSPTHLIKTRGQQVTLRCSPKSGHDTVSWYQQALGQGPQFIFQYYEEEERQRGNFPDRFSGHQFPNYSSELNVNALLLGDSALYLCASSLVQGSAYEQYFGPGTRLTVT.

The CDR3 nucleotides read TGTGCCAGCAGCTTGGCTCATTCGAGCTCCTACAATGAGCAGTTCTTC. Translation gives CASSLAHSSSYNEQFF. This sequence joins TRBV5-5 and TRBJ2-1; no clear D. Deletions cut 0 bases from V and 0 bases from J, with 10 bases between. The CDR3 loop spans 16 amino acids. Germline loops: CDR1 SGHKS, CDR2 YYEKEE (reference sequence).

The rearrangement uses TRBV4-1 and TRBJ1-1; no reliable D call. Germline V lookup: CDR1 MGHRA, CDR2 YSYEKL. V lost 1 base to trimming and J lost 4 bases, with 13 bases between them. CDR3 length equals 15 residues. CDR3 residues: CASSQGPSPRTEAFF. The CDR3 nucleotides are TGCGCCAGCAGCCAAGGCCCCAGTCCTCGCACTGAAGCTTTCTTT.

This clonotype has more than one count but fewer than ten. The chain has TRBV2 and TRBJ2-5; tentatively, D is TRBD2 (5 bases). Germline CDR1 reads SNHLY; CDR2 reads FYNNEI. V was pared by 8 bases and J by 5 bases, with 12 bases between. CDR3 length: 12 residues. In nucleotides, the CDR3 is TGTGCCAGCGGGAGAACGGGGGAGACCCAGTACTTC. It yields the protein CASGRTGETQYF.